The sequence of this T cell receptor beta chain was determined in a study of beta chain features in type 1 diabetes. Study overall: In age, gender and cell yields, patients were similar to healthy donors. Points from the study as a whole: Across patients, naive, central memory and Treg TCRB repertoires exhibited apparently greater similarity than was observed across healthy donors. TCRB CDR3 length was moderately but significantly reduced in all four CD4+ subsets of Type 1 diabetes patients.

Germline assignment: CDR1 MNHEY and CDR2 SVGAGI. CDR3 length equals 13 residues. The V gene end was trimmed by 6 bases and the J gene end by 4 bases; junction bases not matched to a gene: 5. This clone was counted a few times. No antigen is known for it. The collection from each donor was one heparinised blood draw averaging approximately 110 mL. The isolated RNA, all of it, was reverse transcribed, so expressed TCRB transcripts were what got sequenced. For naive, central memory and regulatory T cell samples, reads averaged roughly 4 million. Here immunoSEQ multiplex PCR was the method, and the copy in TCRdb shows in-frame clones only, minus some. Altogether roughly 260,000 clones are present, about a tenth being singletons, with the ten largest covering around 0.017%.

The chain combines TRBV6-5 with TRBJ1-2; 7 nucleotides align to TRBD1. The sequence was collected from a man aged 25-45 years with type 1 diabetes. Sequences were obtained from naive CD4+ T cells from blood. This chain's CDR3 is CASSLQGTYGYTF. The DNA for the CDR3 is TGTGCCAGCAGCCTACAGGGGACCTATGGCTACACCTTC.